This T cell receptor (beta chain) came from a study of cytomegalovirus exposure and HLA in healthy donors. PCR employed 60 Vbeta and 13 Jbeta primers. Sequenced by immunoSEQ multiplex PCR; TCRdb stores in-frame clones only, minus some. The sample consists of under 200,000 clones, around 82% of them appearing once. Points on this clone: Its antigen is not known.

The CDR3 totals 13 residues. CDR1 LNHNV and CDR2 YYDKDF come from the germline V gene (reference sequence). The V end was cut by 1 base, the J end by 1 base, with 5 bases between. Findings of the study overall: An observed cluster of highly shared sequence variants was recorded as a likely sequencing artifact. Many donors carried some public TCRs, although rarity characterized most TCR sequences.

V gene TRBV15 combines with J gene TRBJ2-7, with no clear D. Material for sequencing was PBMCs. The TCR was taken from a man in his forties in good health and CMV-seropositive. The CDR3 nucleotides are TGTGCCACCAGCAGAGCTCAGTCCTACGAGCAGTACTTC. The encoded protein is CATSRAQSYEQYF.